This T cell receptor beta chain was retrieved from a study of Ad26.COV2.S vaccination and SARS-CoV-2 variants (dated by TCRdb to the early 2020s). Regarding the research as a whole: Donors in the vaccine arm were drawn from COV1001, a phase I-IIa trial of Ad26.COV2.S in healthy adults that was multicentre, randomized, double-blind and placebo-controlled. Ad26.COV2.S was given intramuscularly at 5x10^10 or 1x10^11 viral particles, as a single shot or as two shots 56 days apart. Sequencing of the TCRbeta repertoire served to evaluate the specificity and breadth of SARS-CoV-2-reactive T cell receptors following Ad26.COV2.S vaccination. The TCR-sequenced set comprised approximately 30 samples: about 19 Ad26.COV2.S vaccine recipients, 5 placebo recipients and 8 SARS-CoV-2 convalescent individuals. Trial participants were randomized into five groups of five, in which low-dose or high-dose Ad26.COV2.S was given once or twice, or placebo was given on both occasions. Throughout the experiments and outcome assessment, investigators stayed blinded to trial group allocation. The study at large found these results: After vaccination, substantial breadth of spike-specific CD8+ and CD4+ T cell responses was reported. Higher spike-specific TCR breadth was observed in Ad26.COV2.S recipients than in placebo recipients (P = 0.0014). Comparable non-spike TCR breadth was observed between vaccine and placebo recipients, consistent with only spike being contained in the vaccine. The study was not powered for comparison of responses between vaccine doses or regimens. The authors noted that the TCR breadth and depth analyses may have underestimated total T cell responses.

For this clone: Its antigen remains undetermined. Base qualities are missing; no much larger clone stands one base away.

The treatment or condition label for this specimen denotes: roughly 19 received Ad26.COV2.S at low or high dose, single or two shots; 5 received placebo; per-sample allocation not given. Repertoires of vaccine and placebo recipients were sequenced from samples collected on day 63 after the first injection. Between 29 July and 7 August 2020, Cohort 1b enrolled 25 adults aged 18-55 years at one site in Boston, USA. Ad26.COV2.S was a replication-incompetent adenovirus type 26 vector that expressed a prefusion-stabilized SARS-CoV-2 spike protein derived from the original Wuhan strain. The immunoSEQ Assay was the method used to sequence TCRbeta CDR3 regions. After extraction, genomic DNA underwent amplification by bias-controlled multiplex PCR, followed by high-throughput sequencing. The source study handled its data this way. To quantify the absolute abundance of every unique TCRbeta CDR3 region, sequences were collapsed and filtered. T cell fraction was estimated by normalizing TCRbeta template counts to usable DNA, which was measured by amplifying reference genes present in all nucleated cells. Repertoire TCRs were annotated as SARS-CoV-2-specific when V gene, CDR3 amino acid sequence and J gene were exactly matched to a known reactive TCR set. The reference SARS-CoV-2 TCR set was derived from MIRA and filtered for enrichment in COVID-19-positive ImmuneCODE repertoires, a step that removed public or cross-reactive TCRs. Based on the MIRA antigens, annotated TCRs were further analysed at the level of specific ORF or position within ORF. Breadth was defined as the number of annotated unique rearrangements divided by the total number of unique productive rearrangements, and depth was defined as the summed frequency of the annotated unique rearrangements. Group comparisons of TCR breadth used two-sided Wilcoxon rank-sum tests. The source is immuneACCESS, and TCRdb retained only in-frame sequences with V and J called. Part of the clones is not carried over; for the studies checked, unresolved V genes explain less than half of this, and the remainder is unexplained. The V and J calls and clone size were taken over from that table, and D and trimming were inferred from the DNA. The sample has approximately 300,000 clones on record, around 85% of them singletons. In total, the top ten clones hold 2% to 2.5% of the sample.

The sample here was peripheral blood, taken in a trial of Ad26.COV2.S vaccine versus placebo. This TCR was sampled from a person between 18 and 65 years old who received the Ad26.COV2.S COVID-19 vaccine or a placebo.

In nucleotide form, the sequence is TGTGCCAGCAGCTTATGGGACAGGGGTACCTCGAACACTGAAGCTTTCTTT. It translates as CASSLWDRGTSNTEAFF. The rearrangement joined TRBV7-9 to TRBJ1-1, with 10 bases aligning to TRBD1. The CDR3, from cysteine to phenylalanine, totals 17 residues. The kept DNA is CDR3 alone, 51 bases in frame from the first base. V loses 2 bases at its end and J loses 1 base; junction bases beyond the gene matches: 7. The germline V gene (reference sequence) provides CDR1 SEHNR and CDR2 FQNEAQ.